The 20 T cell receptor beta chains below all came from one sample that was sequenced in a study of shared clonotypes between healthy human individuals. The protocol was immunoSEQ multiplex PCR, while the TCRdb copy is restricted to in-frame clones and leaves out a portion. This table holds about 2.3 million clones, approximately 93% found once. The sequencing input was naive CD4+ T cells from PBMCs. Subset meaning: CD45RA+ positively selected. Receptors were obtained from a man between 18 and 29 years old in good health. Some clones in this sample may be carry-over from other donors' samples.

V usage is TRBV30 and J usage is TRBJ2-5; tentative D call: TRBD1 (5 bases). The length of the CDR3 is 12 residues. The germline V gene encodes CDR1 GTSNPN and CDR2 SVGIG (reference sequence). V dropped 2 bases and J dropped 5 bases, with 9 bases sitting between them. The CDR3: CAWSHRGETQYF. The CDR3 DNA reads TGTGCCTGGAGTCATAGGGGCGAGACCCAGTACTTC.

V usage is TRBV5-1 and J usage is TRBJ2-5; maybe TRBD1 (6 bases). Looked up from germline, CDR1 is SGHRS and CDR2 is YFSETQ. The V end was cut by 3 bases, the J end by 5 bases, with 17 bases between. This CDR3 has 15 residues. The CDR3 here is CASSSHRASRETQYF. CDR3 bases: TGCGCCAGCAGCTCGCACAGGGCCTCCCGGGAGACCCAGTACTTC.

V usage is TRBV30 and J usage is TRBJ2-7; 7 bases align to TRBD2. The CDR3 is 14 residues long. CDR1 and CDR2 from the germline V gene are GTSNPN and SVGIG (reference sequence). The ends lost 4 bases at V and 2 bases at J; junction bases unmatched: 8. DNA of the CDR3: TGTGCCTGGAATCGAGGCGGGGGACCCTACGAGCAGTACTTC. Protein: CAWNRGGGPYEQYF.

The chain joins TRBV19 to TRBJ1-4; the match to TRBD1 covers 8 bases. V shed 5 bases and J 2 bases; nucleotides not matched to a gene: 10. Germline-derived CDR1 and CDR2 are LNHDA and SQIVND (reference sequence). The CDR3 extends over 17 amino acids. In DNA, the CDR3 is TGTGCCAGTAGTCTACCAGGGGGCGCGGGCACTAATGAAAAACTGTTTTTT. Amino acid sequence: CASSLPGGAGTNEKLFF.

This chain joins TRBV5-4 and TRBJ2-7; the match to TRBD2 covers 9 bases. This CDR3 comprises 15 residues. Germline V CDR1 and CDR2: SGHNT, YYREEE (reference sequence). V was clipped by 2 bases and J by 1 base; unmatched bases: 4. CDR3 sequence: CASSFSTSGSYEQYF. The CDR3 nucleotides are TGTGCCAGCAGCTTCTCGACTAGCGGATCCTACGAGCAGTACTTC.

The chain employs TRBV5-4 and TRBJ1-1; possibly TRBD1 for D (6 bases). Deletions cut 5 bases from V and 0 bases from J, with 14 bases between. This CDR3 comprises 15 residues. Germline CDR1 and CDR2: SGHNT and YYREEE (reference sequence). CDR3 nucleotides: TGTGCCAGCAGTTCGAGAAGGGGGATGAACACTGAAGCTTTCTTT. This encodes CASSSRRGMNTEAFF.

As regards this clone: The sample has other DNA sequences that encode this CDR3 too. The chain uses TRBV6-1 and TRBJ2-1, with 8 positions matching TRBD2. The CDR3 sequence is 15 residues long. Germline V gene data show CDR1 as MNHNS and CDR2 as SASEGT. V trimming: 5 bases; J trimming: 2 bases; junction bases outside the gene matches: 5. The DNA for the CDR3 is TGTGCCAGCAGTCCTCTAGCGGGTGCCTACAATGAGCAGTTCTTC. This codes for CASSPLAGAYNEQFF.

This chain links TRBV28 with TRBJ1-6, with D hard to call. The germline V gene has CDR1 MDHEN and CDR2 SYDVKM. The CDR3 has 11 amino acids. Trimming stripped 6 bases from V and 8 bases from J, with 5 bases between. The CDR3 spells CASRNYSPLHF. CDR3 nucleotides: TGTGCCAGCAGAAATTATTCACCCCTCCACTTT. Drawing the rest from reference TRBV28 and TRBJ1-6, the complete variable domain is DVKVTQSSRYLVKRTGEKVFLECVQDMDHENMFWYRQDPGLGLRLIYFSYDVKMKEKGDIPEGYSVSREKKERFSLILESASTNQTSMYLCASRNYSPLHFGNGTRLTVT.

The DNA of the CDR3 is TGTGCCTGGAGTGACCGTTTTGGGGGCTACACCTTC. It yields the protein CAWSDRFGGYTF. This chain joins TRBV30 and TRBJ1-2, with D hard to call. With 1 base removed from V and 8 bases from J, the gap between germline ends came to 11 bases. CDR1 GTSNPN and CDR2 SVGIG come from the germline V gene (reference sequence). There are 12 residues in the CDR3.

The chain uses TRBV25-1 and TRBJ2-5; 10 bases fit TRBD1. Germline assignment: CDR1 MGHDK and CDR2 SYGVNS. With 9 bases clipped from V and 5 bases from J, the junction kept 12 bases outside the gene matches. The CDR3 totals 15 residues. The CDR3 loop is CASGGGTGVWETQYF. The CDR3 bases are TGTGCCAGTGGAGGGGGGACAGGGGTATGGGAGACCCAGTACTTC.

The V and J genes are TRBV27 and TRBJ2-7; 8 bases fit TRBD2. Germline-derived CDR1 and CDR2 are MNHEY and SMNVEV (reference sequence). The CDR3 loop spans 17 amino acids. Trimming cost V 9 bases and J 2 bases; bases outside gene matches: 18. CDR3 residues: CARNPAGAFDTTYEQYF. CDR3 DNA sequence: TGTGCCAGAAACCCAGCGGGAGCTTTTGACACAACCTACGAGCAGTACTTC.

V gene TRBV7-2 combines with J gene TRBJ2-7, with 10 bases fitting TRBD2. After removal of 2 bases from V and 4 bases from J, the junction contained 14 bases not matched to a gene. The CDR3 is 18 residues long. CDR1 is SGHTA and CDR2 is FQGNSA in the germline V gene. Here the CDR3 reads CASSLRGTGLAGVYEQYF. The CDR3 bases are TGTGCCAGCAGCTTAAGGGGGACGGGCCTAGCGGGAGTTTACGAGCAGTACTTC. The full variable domain, completed using reference TRBV7-2 and TRBJ2-7, is GAGVSQSPSNKVTEKGKDVELRCDPISGHTALYWYRQSLGQGLEFLIYFQGNSAPDKSGLPSDRFSAERTGGSVSTLTIQRTQQEDSAVYLCASSLRGTGLAGVYEQYFGPGTRLTVT.

The rearrangement links TRBV10-3 to TRBJ1-5, with D tentatively TRBD1 (5 bases). Per the germline V gene, CDR1 is ENHRY and CDR2 is SYGVKD. V was shortened by 0 bases and J by 5 bases, with 11 bases between the two germline ends. The CDR3 totals 15 residues. CDR3 in amino acids: CAISESRGADQPQHF. The CDR3, as DNA: TGTGCCATCAGTGAGTCTAGGGGAGCGGATCAGCCCCAGCATTTT.

V is TRBV7-8 and J is TRBJ2-7; 11 bases agree with TRBD1. This CDR3 is 15 amino acids long. CDR1 is SGHVS, CDR2 FQNEAQ, per germline. The junction had 6 bases not matched to a gene; V was cut back by 3 bases and J by 5 bases. CDR3 amino acids: CASSFGQGARNEQYF. DNA for the CDR3: TGTGCCAGCAGCTTCGGACAGGGGGCAAGAAACGAGCAGTACTTC.

The chain uses TRBV7-6 and TRBJ2-7; 8 bases are a match to TRBD1. Germline V lookup: CDR1 SGHVS, CDR2 FNYEAQ. The CDR3 runs 15 residues. V trimming: 3 bases; J trimming: 2 bases; junction bases outside the gene matches: 6. For the CDR3, the DNA is TGTGCCAGCAGCTTCCGGACAGGGAGAACCTACGAGCAGTACTTC. Its protein product is CASSFRTGRTYEQYF.

This chain joins TRBV5-4 and TRBJ1-2; D unresolved. Germline lookup yields CDR1 SGHNT and CDR2 YYREEE (reference sequence). Between the trimmed V and J ends, which lost 0 bases and 8 bases, there was a span of 5 bases. The CDR3 consists of 11 residues. The CDR3 coding sequence is TGTGCCAGCAGCTTGGACTTCGGCTACACCTTC. Translated: CASSLDFGYTF.

The chain recombines TRBV19 with TRBJ2-7, with D possibly matching TRBD1 (5 bases). Germline V lookup: CDR1 LNHDA, CDR2 SQIVND (reference sequence). The CDR3 totals 13 residues. Trimming removed 5 bases from V and 6 bases from J, with 14 bases in between. The CDR3 DNA sequence: TGTGCCAGTAGTGTCGGGCAGGGTCGCGAGCAGTACTTC. Translation: CASSVGQGREQYF.

This sequence joins TRBV5-1 and TRBJ2-7; 8 bases align to TRBD2. CDR1 and CDR2 (germline): SGHRS, YFSETQ. CDR3 size: 16 residues. V gave up 7 bases and J gave up 3 bases; unmatched junction bases: 15. The CDR3 coding sequence is TGCGCCAGCTCCCCGGGGAGGAGCGGGAGTGGCTACGAGCAGTACTTC. It specifies CASSPGRSGSGYEQYF.

The chain combines TRBV2 with TRBJ1-5; D remains unclear. There are 16 residues in the CDR3. V shed 6 bases and J shed 0 bases, with 15 bases lying between them. CDR1 is SNHLY and CDR2 is FYNNEI in the germline V gene. This chain's CDR3 is CASSGAWFYSNQPQHF. CDR3 in DNA: TGTGCCAGCAGCGGCGCGTGGTTTTATAGCAATCAGCCCCAGCATTTT.

The CDR3 loop reads CASSPRIAVNTGELFF. The CDR3 DNA follows: TGTGCCAGCTCACCAAGGATAGCGGTGAACACCGGGGAGCTGTTTTTT. This rearrangement joins TRBV18 to TRBJ2-2; a weak D match, TRBD2 (6 bases). The CDR3 loop spans 16 amino acids. CDR1 and CDR2 from the germline V gene are KGHSH and LQKENI. Trimming took off 2 bases at V and 1 base at J, with 11 bases between the two ends.